The text below deals with one T cell receptor beta chain. Its antigen is currently unknown. Germline V gives CDR1 GTSNPN, CDR2 SVGIG (reference sequence). The ends were cut back, 0 bases at V and 9 bases at J, with 24 bases in the middle. The CDR3 runs 16 residues. PCR involved 60 Vbeta and 13 Jbeta primers. Assay: immunoSEQ multiplex PCR; the TCRdb copy retains only in-frame clones and omits some. This repertoire shows under 150,000 clones, around 81% found once; its top ten account for roughly 3%. The data stem from a study of cytomegalovirus exposure and HLA in healthy donors. General observations from the study: Follow-up analysis later connected one missense variant in DCLRE1C with trimming of TCR beta V- and J-genes. Later analysis found that TCR beta chains associated with HLA were more clonally expanded than other, equally common chains.

The genes are TRBV30 and TRBJ2-7, with D possibly matching TRBD1 (6 bases). This TCR was sampled from a male donor in good health and CMV-seronegative. Sequencing was performed on PBMCs. CDR3 loop: CAWSVSLPLQGAGQYF. CDR3 in DNA: TGTGCCTGGAGTGTATCTCTCCCCTTACAGGGTGCCGGGCAGTACTTC.